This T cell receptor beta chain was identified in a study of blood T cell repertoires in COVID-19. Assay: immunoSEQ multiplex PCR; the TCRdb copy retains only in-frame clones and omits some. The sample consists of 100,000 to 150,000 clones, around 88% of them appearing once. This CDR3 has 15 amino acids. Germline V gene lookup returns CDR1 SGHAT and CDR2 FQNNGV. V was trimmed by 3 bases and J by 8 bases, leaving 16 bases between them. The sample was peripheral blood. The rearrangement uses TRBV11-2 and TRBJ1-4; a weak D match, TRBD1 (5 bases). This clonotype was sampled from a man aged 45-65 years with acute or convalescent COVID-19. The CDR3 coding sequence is TGTGCCAGCAGCTTGGGGCCGACCGGGTTCGAAAAACTGTTTTTT. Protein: CASSLGPTGFEKLFF.